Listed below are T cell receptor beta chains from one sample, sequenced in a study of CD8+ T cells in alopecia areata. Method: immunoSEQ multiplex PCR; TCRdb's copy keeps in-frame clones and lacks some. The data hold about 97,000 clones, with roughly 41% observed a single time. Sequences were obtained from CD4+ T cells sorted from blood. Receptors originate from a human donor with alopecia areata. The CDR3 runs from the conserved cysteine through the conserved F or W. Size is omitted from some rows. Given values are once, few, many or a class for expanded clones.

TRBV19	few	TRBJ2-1	CASSIAAVRNEQFF
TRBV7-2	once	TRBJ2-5	CASTKGGQKETQYF
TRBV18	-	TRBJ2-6	CASSPTRSSSSGANVLTF
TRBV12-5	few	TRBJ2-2	CASGLVQGGTGELFF
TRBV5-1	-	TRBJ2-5	CASSWGQGYQETQYF
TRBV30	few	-	CAWGQDHEQYF
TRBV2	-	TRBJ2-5	CASSGQGRSETQYF
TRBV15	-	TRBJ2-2	CATSPPGGRGTGELFF
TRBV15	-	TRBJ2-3	CATSRGQGDSDTQYF
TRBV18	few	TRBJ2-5	CASSPQSAQETQYF
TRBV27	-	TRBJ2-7	CASSAGDRSYEQYF
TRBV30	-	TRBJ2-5	CAWSVRGGETQYF
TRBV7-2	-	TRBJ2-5	CASSLEFGLGGGETQYF